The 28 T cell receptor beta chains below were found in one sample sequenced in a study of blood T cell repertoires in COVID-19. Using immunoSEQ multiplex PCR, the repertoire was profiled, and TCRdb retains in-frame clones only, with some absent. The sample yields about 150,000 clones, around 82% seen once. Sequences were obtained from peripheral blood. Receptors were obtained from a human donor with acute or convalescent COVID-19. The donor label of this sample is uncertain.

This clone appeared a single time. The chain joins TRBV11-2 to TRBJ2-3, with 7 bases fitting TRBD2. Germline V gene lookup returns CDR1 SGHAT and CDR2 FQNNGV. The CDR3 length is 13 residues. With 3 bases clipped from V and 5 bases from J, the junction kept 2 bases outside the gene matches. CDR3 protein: CASSFGGKDTQYF. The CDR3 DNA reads TGTGCCAGCAGCTTCGGGGGGAAAGATACGCAGTATTTT.

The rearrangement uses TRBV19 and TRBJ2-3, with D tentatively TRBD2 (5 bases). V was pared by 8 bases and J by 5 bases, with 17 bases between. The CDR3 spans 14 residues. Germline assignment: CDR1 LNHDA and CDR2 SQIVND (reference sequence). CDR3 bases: TGTGCCAGTTGGGGAGATCTCGTCAGAGATACGCAGTATTTT. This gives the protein CASWGDLVRDTQYF.

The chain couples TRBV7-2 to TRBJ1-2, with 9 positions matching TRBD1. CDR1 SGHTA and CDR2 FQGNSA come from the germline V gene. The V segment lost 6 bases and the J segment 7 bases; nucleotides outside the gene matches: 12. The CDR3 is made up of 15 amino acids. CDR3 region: CASRIGQGLVGGYTF. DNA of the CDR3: TGTGCCAGCAGGATTGGACAGGGGTTGGTCGGTGGCTACACCTTC.

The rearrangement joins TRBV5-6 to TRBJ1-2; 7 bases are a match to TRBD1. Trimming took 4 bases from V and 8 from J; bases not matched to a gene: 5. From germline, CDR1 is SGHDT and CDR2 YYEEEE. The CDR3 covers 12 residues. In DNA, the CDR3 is TGTGCCAGCAGCCAGCGGACAGGAGGCTACACCTTC. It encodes CASSQRTGGYTF.

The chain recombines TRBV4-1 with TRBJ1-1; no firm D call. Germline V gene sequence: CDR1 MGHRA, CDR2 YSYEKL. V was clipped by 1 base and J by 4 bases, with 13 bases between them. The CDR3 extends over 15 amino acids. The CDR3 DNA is TGCGCCAGCAGCCAAGGGGTCGCGGGGTCCACTGAAGCTTTCTTT. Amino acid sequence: CASSQGVAGSTEAFF.

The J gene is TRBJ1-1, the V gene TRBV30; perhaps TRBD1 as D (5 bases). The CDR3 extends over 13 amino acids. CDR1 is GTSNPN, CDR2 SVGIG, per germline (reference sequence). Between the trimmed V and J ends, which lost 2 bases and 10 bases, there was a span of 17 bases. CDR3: CAWSTLIGVAAFF. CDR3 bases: TGTGCCTGGAGTACTTTAATAGGGGTAGCAGCTTTCTTT.

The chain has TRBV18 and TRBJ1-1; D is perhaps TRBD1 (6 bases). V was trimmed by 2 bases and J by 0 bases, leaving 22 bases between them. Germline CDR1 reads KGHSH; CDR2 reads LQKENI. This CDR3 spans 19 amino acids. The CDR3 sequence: CASSPFIRGTQAMNTEAFF. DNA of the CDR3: TGTGCCAGCTCACCATTTATAAGGGGGACGCAGGCTATGAACACTGAAGCTTTCTTT.

This CDR3 is CASSIHRGLTEAFF. CDR3 in DNA: TGTGCCAGTAGTATTCACAGGGGGCTTACTGAAGCTTTCTTT. The chain carries TRBV19 and TRBJ1-1, with 9 bases lining up with TRBD1. Germline V gene sequence: CDR1 LNHDA, CDR2 SQIVND (reference sequence). Trimming cost V 3 bases and J 5 bases; bases outside gene matches: 4. The CDR3 runs 14 residues.

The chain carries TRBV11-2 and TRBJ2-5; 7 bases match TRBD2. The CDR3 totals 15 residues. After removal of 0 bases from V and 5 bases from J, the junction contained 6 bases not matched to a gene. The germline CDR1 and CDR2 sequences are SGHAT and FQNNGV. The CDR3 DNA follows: TGTGCCAGCAGCTTAGATGGGGTCGGGGGGGAGACCCAGTACTTC. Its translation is CASSLDGVGGETQYF.

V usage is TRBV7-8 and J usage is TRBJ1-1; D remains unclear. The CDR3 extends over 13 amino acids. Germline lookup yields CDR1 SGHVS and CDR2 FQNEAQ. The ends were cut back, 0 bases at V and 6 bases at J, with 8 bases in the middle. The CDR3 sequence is CASSLAGVAEAFF. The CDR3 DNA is TGTGCCAGCAGCTTAGCCGGGGTCGCTGAAGCTTTCTTT.

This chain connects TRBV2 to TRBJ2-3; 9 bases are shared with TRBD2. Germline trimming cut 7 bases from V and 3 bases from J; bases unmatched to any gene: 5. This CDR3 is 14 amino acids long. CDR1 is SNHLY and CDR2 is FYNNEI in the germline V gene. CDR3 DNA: TGTGCCAGCAATCTGGGACTAGCTACAGATACGCAGTATTTT. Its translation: CASNLGLATDTQYF.

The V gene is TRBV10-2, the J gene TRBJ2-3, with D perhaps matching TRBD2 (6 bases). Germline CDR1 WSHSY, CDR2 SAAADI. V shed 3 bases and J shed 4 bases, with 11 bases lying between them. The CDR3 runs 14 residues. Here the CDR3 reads CASSDRGLPDTQYF. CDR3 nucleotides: TGCGCCAGCAGTGACCGGGGGTTGCCAGATACGCAGTATTTT.

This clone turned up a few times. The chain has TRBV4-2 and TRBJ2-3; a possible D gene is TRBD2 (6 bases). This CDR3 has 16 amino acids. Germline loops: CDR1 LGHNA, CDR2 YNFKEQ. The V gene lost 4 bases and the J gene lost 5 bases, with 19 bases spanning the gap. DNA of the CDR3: TGTGCCAGCAGCCTTCTAGGAGGGGCGGAGGGAGATACGCAGTATTTT. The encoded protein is CASSLLGGAEGDTQYF.

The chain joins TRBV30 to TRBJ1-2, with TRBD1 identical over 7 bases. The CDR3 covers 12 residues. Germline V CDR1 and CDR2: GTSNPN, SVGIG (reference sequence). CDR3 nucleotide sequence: TGTGCTTATGACAGGGTTTTTTTTGGCTACACCTTC. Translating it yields CAYDRVFFGYTF.

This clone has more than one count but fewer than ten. The CDR3 bases are TGCAGCGTCGGACAGGGACAAAATCAGCCCCAGCATTTT. Its translation: CSVGQGQNQPQHF. This chain connects TRBV29-1 to TRBJ1-5; the match to TRBD1 covers 8 bases. The CDR3 length is 13 residues. Trimming cost V 6 bases and J 4 bases; bases outside gene matches: 5. Per the germline V gene, CDR1 is SQVTM and CDR2 is ANQGSEA.

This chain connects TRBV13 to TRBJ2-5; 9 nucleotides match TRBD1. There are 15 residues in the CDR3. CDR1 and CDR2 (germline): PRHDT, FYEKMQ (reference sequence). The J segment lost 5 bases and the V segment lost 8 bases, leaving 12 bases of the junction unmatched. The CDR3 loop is CASRKQGAPGETQYF. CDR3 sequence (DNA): TGTGCCAGCCGGAAACAGGGGGCGCCGGGGGAGACCCAGTACTTC.

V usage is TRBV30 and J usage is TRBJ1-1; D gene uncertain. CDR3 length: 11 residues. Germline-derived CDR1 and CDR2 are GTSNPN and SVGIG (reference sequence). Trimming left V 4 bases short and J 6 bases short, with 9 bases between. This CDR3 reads CAWNQRSEAFF. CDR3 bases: TGTGCCTGGAACCAACGGTCTGAAGCTTTCTTT.

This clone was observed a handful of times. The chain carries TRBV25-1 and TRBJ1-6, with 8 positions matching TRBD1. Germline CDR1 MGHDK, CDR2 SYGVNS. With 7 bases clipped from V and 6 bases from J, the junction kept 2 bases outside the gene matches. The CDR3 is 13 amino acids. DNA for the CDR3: TGTGCCAGCAAACAGGGGGGTAATTCACCCCTCCACTTT. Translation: CASKQGGNSPLHF.

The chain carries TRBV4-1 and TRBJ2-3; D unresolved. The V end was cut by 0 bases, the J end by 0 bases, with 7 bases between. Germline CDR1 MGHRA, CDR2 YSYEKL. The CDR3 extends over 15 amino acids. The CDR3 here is CASSQEPTSTDTQYF. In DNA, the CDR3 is TGCGCCAGCAGCCAAGAACCAACTAGCACAGATACGCAGTATTTT.

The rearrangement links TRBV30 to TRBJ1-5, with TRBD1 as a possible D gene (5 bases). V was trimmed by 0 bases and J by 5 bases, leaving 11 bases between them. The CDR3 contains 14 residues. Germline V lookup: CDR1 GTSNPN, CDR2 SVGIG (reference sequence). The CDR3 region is CAWSVQGGDQPQHF. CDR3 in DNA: TGTGCCTGGAGTGTCCAGGGTGGGGATCAGCCCCAGCATTTT.

CDR3 in DNA: TGTGCCAGCAGCTCCTATCCGGGACAGGGTAAAGGCTACACCTTC. Translation: CASSSYPGQGKGYTF. V is TRBV7-9 and J is TRBJ1-2; 9 positions match TRBD1. In germline, CDR1 is SEHNR, CDR2 FQNEAQ (reference sequence). J gave up 8 bases and V 4 bases, and 11 bases lay outside the gene matches. The CDR3 contains 15 residues.

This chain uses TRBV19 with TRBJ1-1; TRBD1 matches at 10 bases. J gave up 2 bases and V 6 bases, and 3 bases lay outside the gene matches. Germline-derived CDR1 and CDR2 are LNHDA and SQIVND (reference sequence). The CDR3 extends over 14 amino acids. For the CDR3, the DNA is TGTGCCAGTAGGGACAGGGGGGTTAACACTGAAGCTTTCTTT. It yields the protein CASRDRGVNTEAFF.

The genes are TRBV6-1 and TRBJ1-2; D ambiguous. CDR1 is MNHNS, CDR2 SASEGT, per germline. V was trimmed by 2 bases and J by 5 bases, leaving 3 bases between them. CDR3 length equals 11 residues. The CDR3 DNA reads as TGTGCCAGCAGTGAACCGTATGGCTACACCTTC. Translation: CASSEPYGYTF.

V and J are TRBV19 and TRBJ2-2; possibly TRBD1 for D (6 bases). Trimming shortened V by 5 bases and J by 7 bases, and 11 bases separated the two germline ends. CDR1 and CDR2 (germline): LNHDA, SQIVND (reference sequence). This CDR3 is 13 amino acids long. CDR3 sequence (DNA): TGTGCCAGTAGTTCACACAGGGACGGGGAGCTGTTTTTT. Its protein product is CASSSHRDGELFF.

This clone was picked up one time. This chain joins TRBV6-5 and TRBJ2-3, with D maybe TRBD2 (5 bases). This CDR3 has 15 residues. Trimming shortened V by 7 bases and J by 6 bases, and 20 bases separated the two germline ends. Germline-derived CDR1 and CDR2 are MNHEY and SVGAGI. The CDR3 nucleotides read TGTGCCAGCACCCGAGGCCTGTCGGGCGGGGATACGCAGTATTTT. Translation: CASTRGLSGGDTQYF.

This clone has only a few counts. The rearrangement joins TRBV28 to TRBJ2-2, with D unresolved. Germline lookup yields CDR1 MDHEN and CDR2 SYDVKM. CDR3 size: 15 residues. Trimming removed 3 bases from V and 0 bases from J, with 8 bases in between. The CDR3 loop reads CASSFRRSNTGELFF. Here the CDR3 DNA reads TGTGCCAGCAGTTTCAGAAGATCGAACACCGGGGAGCTGTTTTTT.

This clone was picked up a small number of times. CDR3 coding DNA: TGCGCCAGCAGCCAAGATAACAGGAAGACTGAAGCTTTCTTT. This gives the protein CASSQDNRKTEAFF. The rearrangement uses TRBV4-3 and TRBJ1-1, with a tentative D call TRBD1 (5 bases). Deletions cut 0 bases from V and 5 bases from J, with 10 bases between. CDR1 LGHNA and CDR2 YSLEER come from the germline V gene. The CDR3 length is 14 residues.

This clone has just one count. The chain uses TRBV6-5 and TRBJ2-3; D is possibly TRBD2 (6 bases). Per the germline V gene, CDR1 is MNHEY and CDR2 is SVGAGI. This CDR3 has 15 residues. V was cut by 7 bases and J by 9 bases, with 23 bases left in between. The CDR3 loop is CASTRSGTGQLTQYF. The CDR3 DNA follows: TGTGCCAGCACCCGTTCCGGGACTGGCCAGTTAACGCAGTATTTT.